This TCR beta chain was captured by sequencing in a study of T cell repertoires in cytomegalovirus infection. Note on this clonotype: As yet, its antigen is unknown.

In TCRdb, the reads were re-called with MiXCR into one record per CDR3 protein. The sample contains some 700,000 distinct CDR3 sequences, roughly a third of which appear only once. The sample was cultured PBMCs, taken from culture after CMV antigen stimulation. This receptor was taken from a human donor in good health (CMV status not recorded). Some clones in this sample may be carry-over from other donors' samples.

The CDR3 sequence is CASSHSLDGPLEQYF. In nucleotides, the CDR3 is TGTGCCAGCAGCCACTCGTTGGACGGACCCCTCGAGCAGTACTTC. The chain employs TRBV3-1 and TRBJ2-7; D is undetermined. This CDR3 is built from 15 residues. The V end lost 3 bases, the J end lost 6 bases, and 18 bases lay between the germline ends. From germline, CDR1 is LGHDT and CDR2 YNNKEL (reference sequence).